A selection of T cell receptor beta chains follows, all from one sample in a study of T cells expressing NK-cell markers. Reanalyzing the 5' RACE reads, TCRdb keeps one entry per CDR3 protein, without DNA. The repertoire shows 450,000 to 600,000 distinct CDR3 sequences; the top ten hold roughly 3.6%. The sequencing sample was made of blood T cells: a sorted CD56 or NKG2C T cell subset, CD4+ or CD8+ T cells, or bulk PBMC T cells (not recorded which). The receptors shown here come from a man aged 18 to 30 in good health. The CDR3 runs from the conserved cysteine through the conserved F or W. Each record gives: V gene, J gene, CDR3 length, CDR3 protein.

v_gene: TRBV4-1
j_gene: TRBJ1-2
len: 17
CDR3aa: CASSQVTGTGFNYGYTF

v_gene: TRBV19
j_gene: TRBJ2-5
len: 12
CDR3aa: CASGTTPETQYF

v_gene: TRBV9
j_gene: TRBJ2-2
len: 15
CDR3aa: CASSVRLAHTGELFF

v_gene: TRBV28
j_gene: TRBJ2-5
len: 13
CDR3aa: CASSPETEETQYF

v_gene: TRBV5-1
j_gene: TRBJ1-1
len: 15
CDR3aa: CASSGTGKGSTEAFF

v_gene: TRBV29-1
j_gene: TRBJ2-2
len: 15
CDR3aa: CSGSGLDVGTGELFF

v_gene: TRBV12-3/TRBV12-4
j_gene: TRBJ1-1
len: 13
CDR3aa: CASSLLRQHEAFF

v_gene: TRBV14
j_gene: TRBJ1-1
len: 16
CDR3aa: CASSQDGIRVATEAFF

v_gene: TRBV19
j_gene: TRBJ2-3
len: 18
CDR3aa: CASTRSSPGVRGVDTQYF

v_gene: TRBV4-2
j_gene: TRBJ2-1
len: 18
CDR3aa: CASSQDPIGRGTYNEQFF

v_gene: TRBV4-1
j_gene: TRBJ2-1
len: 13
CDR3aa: CASSQVREDSQFF

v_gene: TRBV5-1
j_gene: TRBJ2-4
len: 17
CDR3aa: CASSLDGSSGILDIQYF

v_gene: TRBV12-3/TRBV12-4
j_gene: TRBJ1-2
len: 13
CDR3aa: CASSPDPLYGYTF

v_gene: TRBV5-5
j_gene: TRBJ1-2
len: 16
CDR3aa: CASSLEGFGGTYGYTF

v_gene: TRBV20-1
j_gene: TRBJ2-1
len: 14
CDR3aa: CSASYRAYYNEQFF

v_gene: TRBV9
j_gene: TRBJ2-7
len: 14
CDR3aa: CASSRSGTGDEQYF

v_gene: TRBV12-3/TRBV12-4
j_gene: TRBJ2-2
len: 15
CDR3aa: CASASRGAGTGELFF